One and the same sample provided the 5 T cell receptor beta chains below, sequenced in a study of cytomegalovirus exposure and HLA in healthy donors. This PCR relied on a set of 60 Vbeta primers and 13 Jbeta primers. The repertoire was sequenced with immunoSEQ multiplex PCR; TCRdb's copy has only in-frame clones and lacks some. The sample lists approximately 160,000 clones; around 78% were seen once. The sample comprised PBMCs. The receptors shown here come from a woman between 50 and 59 years old in good health and CMV-seropositive.

V and J are TRBV29-1 and TRBJ1-1, with 8 bases lining up with TRBD1. Per the germline V gene, CDR1 is SQVTM and CDR2 is ANQGSEA. The J segment lost 2 bases and the V segment lost 2 bases, leaving 10 bases of the junction unmatched. The CDR3 covers 16 residues. The CDR3 nucleotides are TGCAGCGTTGAACCGGACAGGGATGGGAAAAACACTGAAGCTTTCTTT. Amino acids: CSVEPDRDGKNTEAFF.

The J gene is TRBJ2-5, the V gene TRBV7-8; D is unresolved. Germline V gives CDR1 SGHVS, CDR2 FQNEAQ. This CDR3 spans 11 amino acids. V was pared by 3 bases and J by 5 bases, with 4 bases between. The CDR3 reads CASSFSETQYF. For the CDR3, the DNA is TGTGCCAGCAGCTTTAGTGAGACCCAGTACTTC.

Details on this clone: Sequence at one end of the junction differs from germline and may be a read error. The gene calls are TRBV7-9 and TRBJ1-1, with D unclear. The CDR3 contains 13 residues. Germline values: CDR1 SEHNR, CDR2 FQNEAQ (reference sequence). Written as DNA, the CDR3 is TGTTCCAGCAGCCTCGATATGAGGCGTGAAGCTTTCTTT. Translated: CSSSLDMRREAFF.

Here the CDR3 DNA reads TGTGCCAGCAGTAAAAGACAGGGGCGTTTGTATTCACCCCTCCACTTT. It yields the protein CASSKRQGRLYSPLHF. This chain joins TRBV27 and TRBJ1-6, with 8 nucleotides matching TRBD1. The trim removed 5 bases at V and 8 bases at J, leaving 11 bases unmatched. The germline V gene has CDR1 MNHEY and CDR2 SMNVEV (reference sequence). The CDR3 length is 16 residues.

The chain is built from TRBV7-8 and TRBJ1-5, with D possibly matching TRBD1 (5 bases). In germline, CDR1 is SGHVS, CDR2 FQNEAQ. The CDR3 length is 18 residues. The V and J ends lost 2 bases and 7 bases respectively, with 24 bases between them. Here the CDR3 DNA reads TGTGCCAGCAGCTTAAAGGGGTCCTCAGCAGCTTTCGGGCAGCCCCAGCATTTT. Translating gives CASSLKGSSAAFGQPQHF.